This T cell receptor (beta chain) was found in a study of Tregs in tolerant kidney transplant recipients. Points from the study as a whole: No direct test of biological reproducibility was done here. Tregs expanded with activated donor B cells seemed most donor-specific.

Germline V CDR1 and CDR2: GTSNPN, SVGIG (reference sequence). Trimming shortened V by 5 bases and J by 7 bases, and 14 bases separated the two germline ends. This CDR3 spans 12 amino acids. Generated by immunoSEQ multiplex PCR, the TCRdb table keeps only in-frame clones and is missing some. The sample lists approximately 260,000 clones, 80% to 85% seen once, with less than 0.75% in the top ten. Unstimulated regulatory T cells (CD4+CD25+CD127-), CD4+CD25- non-regulatory cells, CD4 and CD8 cells were FACS-sorted from thawed PBMCs. As for this clone: Its antigen remains unknown.

Sequenced: CD4+ T cells from blood. This TCR derives from a human donor in good health. This rearrangement joins TRBV30 to TRBJ1-2, with D uncertain. CDR3 loop: CAWVTNFSGYTF. The CDR3 DNA reads TGTGCCTGGGTAACTAATTTCTCTGGCTACACCTTC.